The 9 T cell receptor beta chains below were found in one sample sequenced in a study of response to subunit inactivated influenza vaccine (dated by TCRdb to about 2018). Library preparation used RT-PCR. These reads were obtained on an Illumina HiSeq 2500. TCRdb handled the public reads itself, with Q25 trimming in fastp and clone calling in MiXCR, and kept productive beta chains. Rows merge per CDR3 protein into single entries with the most common DNA and genes. Here the sample has 300,000 to 350,000 distinct CDR3 sequences; around a fifth occur a single time. Approximately 10% of the sample is in the top ten clones. This specimen was PBMCs from blood, taken around 22 months after vaccination. The receptors shown here come from a man aged 45-69 years who received an inactivated influenza vaccine. Donor details come from another sample of the same person, matched by shared clones.

This clonotype was seen ten or more times. The chain links TRBV5-1 to TRBJ1-1; D is unclear. There are 13 residues in the CDR3. V was trimmed by 1 base and J by 1 base, leaving 5 bases between them. The V gene's germline CDR1 is SGHRS and CDR2 YFSETQ. The CDR3 bases are TGCGCCAGCAGCTTGATGTCGAACACTGAAGCTTTCTTT. It encodes CASSLMSNTEAFF.

The chain is built from TRBV28 and TRBJ2-5, with 11 bases identical to TRBD2. CDR3 size: 17 residues. Germline assignment: CDR1 MDHEN and CDR2 SYDVKM. V shed 6 bases, J shed 1 base, and the junction held 10 bases outside the gene matches. In DNA, the CDR3 is TGTGCCAGCAGACTAGCCCACCTAGCGGGAGGCCAAGAGACCCAGTACTTC. It translates to CASRLAHLAGGQETQYF.

In this sample, this clonotype turned up many times. The gene calls are TRBV6-5 and TRBJ1-5; D remains ambiguous. CDR3 length: 14 amino acids. Germline-derived CDR1 and CDR2 are MNHEY and SVGAGI. V lost 4 bases to trimming and J lost 3 bases, with 10 bases between them. The CDR3 bases are TGTGCCAGCAGTTCCATTGGACTCAATCAGCCCCAGCATTTT. It translates to CASSSIGLNQPQHF.

The V gene is TRBV3-1, the J gene TRBJ1-2; possible D gene TRBD1, 5 bases. Germline V gene data show CDR1 as LGHDT and CDR2 as YNNKEL (reference sequence). V was cut by 4 bases and J by 6 bases, with 21 bases left in between. The CDR3 extends over 16 amino acids. CDR3 amino acids: CASSRPRAGRIDGYTF. The CDR3 DNA follows: TGTGCCAGCAGCCGCCCCCGGGCAGGGAGGATCGATGGCTACACCTTC.

This clonotype was seen a handful of times. J is TRBJ1-5 and V is TRBV19; no clear D. Trimming removed 7 bases at V and 5 bases at J, with 12 bases between. CDR3 length equals 13 residues. From germline, CDR1 is LNHDA and CDR2 SQIVND (reference sequence). This CDR3 is CASKGRKDQPQHF. CDR3 sequence (DNA): TGTGCCAGTAAAGGACGGAAAGATCAGCCCCAGCATTTT. Full variable domain (rest looked up from reference TRBV19 and TRBJ1-5): DGGITQSPKYLFRKEGQNVTLSCEQNLNHDAMYWYRQDPGQGLRLIYYSQIVNDFQKGDIAEGYSVSREKKESFPLTVTSAQKNPTAFYLCASKGRKDQPQHFGDGTRLSIL.

This clonotype was seen a handful of times. The chain links TRBV4-3 to TRBJ1-4; TRBD1 is a possible D gene (6 bases). Trimming stripped 0 bases from V and 8 bases from J, with 13 bases between. Germline CDR1 and CDR2: LGHNA and YSLEER. This CDR3 region has 15 residues. In nucleotides, the CDR3 is TGCGCCAGCAGCCAAGAAGGGGGGGCCCGGGAAAAACTGTTTTTT. Amino acid sequence: CASSQEGGAREKLFF.

V and J are TRBV11-2 and TRBJ1-4; TRBD1 might be the D (5 bases). Germline V gene sequence: CDR1 SGHAT, CDR2 FQNNGV. Trimming left V 1 base short and J 5 bases short, with 11 bases between. CDR3 size: 15 residues. For the CDR3, the DNA is TGTGCCAGCAGCTTAGTTCTGAAGGGGAATGAAAAACTGTTTTTT. Protein product: CASSLVLKGNEKLFF.

The chain couples TRBV28 to TRBJ1-3; maybe TRBD1 (5 bases). Trimming left V 7 bases short and J 0 bases short, with 10 bases between. The CDR3 spans 14 residues. Per germline, CDR1 MDHEN and CDR2 SYDVKM. The CDR3 region is CASKRGFSGNTIYF. CDR3 nucleotides: TGTGCCAGCAAAAGGGGATTCTCTGGAAACACCATATATTTT.

This clonotype has more than one count but fewer than ten. The CDR3 region has the DNA TGCAGTTCGGGCGGGGGGGCTGAATACAATGAGCAGTTCTTC. Encoded protein: CSSGGGAEYNEQFF. The chain carries TRBV29-1 and TRBJ2-1, with 9 bases aligning to TRBD2. The CDR3 spans 14 residues. The germline V gene has CDR1 SQVTM and CDR2 ANQGSEA.